This section outlines one TCR beta chain sequence together with its context. The data derive from a study of T cell changes during pregnancy in multiple sclerosis. Germline trimming cut 5 bases from V and 0 bases from J; bases unmatched to any gene: 5. The CDR3 contains 16 residues. Looked up from germline, CDR1 is SGHTA and CDR2 is FQGTGA. Sequencing was performed with immunoSEQ multiplex PCR; in TCRdb, only in-frame clones are kept and a portion is missing. Among about 56,000 clones listed, roughly 91% were seen once. The clonotype was recovered from a female donor with multiple sclerosis, enrolled in a pregnancy study. Here the sequenced sample was CD4+ T cells from peripheral blood mononuclear cells, taken in the third trimester of pregnancy. The chain recombines TRBV7-3 with TRBJ1-3; 9 bases are a match to TRBD1. CDR3 in DNA: TGTGCCAGCAGCCGGTGGGGACAGGGCTCTGGAAACACCATATATTTT. Protein sequence: CASSRWGQGSGNTIYF.